This TCR beta chain was observed in a study of a mutant IDH1 vaccine in newly diagnosed glioma (dated by TCRdb to the early 2020s). Preparation of the library involved the immunoSEQ multiplex PCR assay. TCRdb mirrors the immuneACCESS table, restricted to in-frame sequences. Some clones are absent from its copies; in checked studies, under half trace to an unresolved V gene, and the reason for the others is unknown. The table for this sample lists around 57,000 clones; roughly 90% of them were counted only once. The top ten clones comprise under 2% of the sample. These receptors have no known antigen. Taken with the paper, the label for time point translates to: week 11, during vaccination. Every vaccine dose consisted of 300 ug of a 20-mer mutant IDH1 peptide in Montanide, administered subcutaneously together with topical imiquimod. The specimen was PBMCs, collected from a glioma patient whose treatment included an IDH1 peptide vaccine. The receptors here all came from a man aged 35 to 55 with glioma.

This clone has only a few counts. This sample also contains other DNA sequences that code for the same CDR3. The chain combines TRBV6-4 with TRBJ2-3, with TRBD2 identical over 8 bases. CDR1 is MRHNA and CDR2 is SNTAGT in the germline V gene. V dropped 0 bases and J dropped 4; count of bases not matched to a gene: 3. CDR3 length: 15 residues. CDR3 amino acids: CASSDSSGGADTQYF. CDR3 sequence (DNA): TGTGCCAGCAGTGACTCGTCGGGGGGGGCAGATACGCAGTATTTT.